These 12 T cell receptor beta chains came from one sample sequenced in a study of blood T cells in healthy people across ages. Together with a sample-barcoded 5' primer, a J-beta primer mix was included in a second PCR lasting about 7 to 11 cycles. TCRdb itself ran the 5' RACE reads through MiXCR, one entry per CDR3 protein. The table shows 550,000 to 800,000 distinct CDR3 sequences, with more than 20% occurring only once. The sequenced sample was blood. The receptors were sampled from a man in his 70s in good health.

The table lists this clonotype with a few counts. This chain uses TRBV12-3 or TRBV12-4 with TRBJ1-5; 10 bases are shared with TRBD1. The CDR3 runs to 15 residues. The junction had 4 bases not matched to a gene; V was cut back by 6 bases and J by 2 bases. Here the CDR3 reads CASSGTGDGNQPQHF. CDR3 coding DNA: TGTGCCAGCAGCGGGACAGGGGATGGCAATCAGCCCCAGCATTTT.

The sample holds a few counts of this clonotype. The genes are TRBV2 and TRBJ2-5; 7 bases agree with TRBD1. The CDR3 is made up of 12 amino acids. The ends lost 7 bases at V and 4 bases at J; junction bases unmatched: 3. In germline, CDR1 is SNHLY, CDR2 FYNNEI. CDR3 sequence reads: CASINRGETQYF. CDR3 nucleotide sequence: TGTGCCAGCATCAACAGGGGAGAGACCCAGTACTTC.

The rearrangement uses TRBV5-1 and TRBJ1-2; 7 bases are shared with TRBD1. CDR3 length equals 17 residues. Trimming took 0 bases from V and 1 from J; bases not matched to a gene: 9. Looked up from germline, CDR1 is SGHRS and CDR2 is YFSETQ. CDR3 loop: CASSLGQGSRINYGYTF. DNA of the CDR3: TGCGCCAGCAGCTTGGGACAGGGTAGCCGTATTAACTATGGCTACACCTTC.

In its sample, this clonotype was seen once. This may stem from a read error, because a much larger clone lies one nucleotide away. Here the CDR3 reads CASSPPSSGSSDTRYF. CDR3 nucleotides: TGTGCCAGCTCACCACCTTCGAGCGGGAGTTCAGATACGCGGTATTTT. The chain employs TRBV18 and TRBJ2-3, with 8 nucleotides matching TRBD2. This CDR3 comprises 16 residues. In germline, CDR1 is KGHSH, CDR2 LQKENI.

The V and J genes are TRBV28 and TRBJ2-5; 7 bases fit TRBD1. With the DNA end fitting TRBJ2-7 better, the J assignment may be wrong. Germline V CDR1 and CDR2: MDHEN, SYDVKM. CDR3 size: 14 residues. CDR3 region: CASMGRGRSYEQYF. DNA of the CDR3: TGTGCCAGCATGGGCAGGGGGAGATCCTACGAGCAGTACTTC.

This chain links TRBV4-1 with TRBJ2-7; TRBD2 aligns across 7 bases. Germline CDR1 reads MGHRA; CDR2 reads YSYEKL. The V and J ends lost 1 base and 0 bases, in that order; junction bases with no gene match: 3. The CDR3 covers 15 residues. This chain's CDR3 is CASSQGGGSSYEQYF. In nucleotides, the CDR3 is TGCGCCAGCAGCCAAGGGGGGGGAAGCTCCTACGAGCAGTACTTC.

In its sample, this clonotype was seen once. The chain links TRBV7-9 to TRBJ1-4; 8 nucleotides align to TRBD1. V lost 1 base to trimming and J lost 6 bases; unmatched junction nucleotides: 4. Per germline, CDR1 SEHNR and CDR2 FQNEAQ (reference sequence). This CDR3 region has 15 residues. CDR3 DNA: TGTGCCAGCAGCTTAGAGGGACAGGAGTATGAAAAACTGTTTTTT. This codes for CASSLEGQEYEKLFF.

This clonotype was detected only a few times. The chain links TRBV6-2 or TRBV6-3 to TRBJ2-5, with D uncertain. The J call is doubtful: the DNA matches TRBJ2-1 better. Germline loops: CDR1 MNHEY, CDR2 SVGEGT. The CDR3 totals 15 residues. The CDR3 spells CASTALSSIGNEQFF. The CDR3 DNA follows: TGTGCCAGCACCGCGCTTTCCTCGATAGGGAATGAGCAGTTCTTC.

This sequence joins TRBV9 and TRBJ2-7; the match to TRBD1 covers 9 bases. V lost 3 bases and J lost 6; bases outside the gene matches: 7. There are 14 residues in the CDR3. CDR1 and CDR2 from the germline V gene are SGDLS and YYNGEE. This CDR3 is CASSGLGQGSEQYF. The CDR3 DNA reads as TGTGCCAGCAGCGGGTTGGGACAGGGTAGCGAGCAGTACTTC.

The chain couples TRBV9 to TRBJ2-3; D could derive from TRBD1 or TRBD2 (5 bases each). The CDR3 is made up of 17 amino acids. Between the trimmed V and J ends, which lost 3 bases and 0 bases, there was a span of 17 bases. Per germline, CDR1 SGDLS and CDR2 YYNGEE. The CDR3 coding sequence is TGTGCCAGCAGCGCTATGCCCCGGGGCCGGAGCACAGATACGCAGTATTTT. Translating gives CASSAMPRGRSTDTQYF.

In this sample, this clonotype turned up many times. J is TRBJ1-6 and V is TRBV7-2, with 7 bases that match TRBD1. Germline V gene lookup returns CDR1 SGHTA and CDR2 FQGNSA. The CDR3 runs to 14 residues. With V trimmed by 5 bases and J by 6 bases, 4 bases remained unmatched. This chain's CDR3 is CASSPGQSNSPLHF. As DNA, the CDR3 is TGTGCCAGCAGCCCGGGACAGTCTAATTCACCCCTCCACTTT. The full variable domain, rest sourced from reference TRBV7-2 and TRBJ1-6, is GAGVSQSPSNKVTEKGKDVELRCDPISGHTALYWYRQSLGQGLEFLIYFQGNSAPDKSGLPSDRFSAERTGGSVSTLTIQRTQQEDSAVYLCASSPGQSNSPLHFGNGTRLTVT.

The chain is built from TRBV28 and TRBJ1-2; D remains unclear. This CDR3 spans 15 amino acids. Germline V CDR1 and CDR2: MDHEN, SYDVKM. The ends were cut back, 6 bases at V and 4 bases at J, with 18 bases in the middle. CDR3 nucleotide sequence: TGTGCCAGCAGAACCTCCCCGACAAACTTCTATGGCTACACCTTC. Amino acid sequence: CASRTSPTNFYGYTF.